These 27 T cell receptor beta chains were all obtained from the same sample, sequenced in a study of T cell responses to AZD1222 COVID-19 vaccine. Profiled with immunoSEQ multiplex PCR; TCRdb holds only in-frame clones, not every one. The repertoire holds about 170,000 clones, with over 85% as singletons. The sample in question was peripheral blood, obtained on day 0 of AZD1222 vaccination. These receptors all stem from an adult in good health.

This clone came up once. This chain joins TRBV24-1 and TRBJ1-1, with 8 positions matching TRBD1. Germline assignment: CDR1 KGHDR and CDR2 SFDVKD. This CDR3 comprises 13 residues. V lost 7 bases to trimming and J lost 3 bases; unmatched junction nucleotides: 3. CDR3 DNA sequence: TGTGCCACCAGAAAGGACAGGGACACTGAAGCTTTCTTT. As protein: CATRKDRDTEAFF.

The V and J genes are TRBV9 and TRBJ2-1; tentative D call: TRBD2 (6 bases). Germline values: CDR1 SGDLS, CDR2 YYNGEE. V gave up 0 bases and J gave up 5 bases, with 12 bases separating them. The CDR3 totals 15 residues. In nucleotides, the CDR3 is TGTGCCAGCAGCGTAGAAGGAGGGCCTAACAATGAGCAGTTCTTC. Its translation: CASSVEGGPNNEQFF.

This clone was detected only once. J is TRBJ1-1 and V is TRBV3-1 (or the pseudogene TRBV3-2); D gene uncertain. Trimming took 0 bases from V and 2 from J, leaving 4 bases between them. The CDR3 spans 13 residues. In germline, CDR1 is LGHDT, CDR2 YNNKEL (reference sequence). CDR3 nucleotide sequence: TGTGCCAGCAGCCAAGATGTCAACACTGAAGCTTTCTTT. This translates into CASSQDVNTEAFF.

For this clone: The junction differs from germline at one of its ends, possibly a read error. The chain recombines TRBV5-1 with TRBJ1-1, with TRBD1 matching over 7 bases. The CDR3 covers 14 residues. Germline V gene sequence: CDR1 SGHRS, CDR2 YFSETQ. The CDR3: CASSLWLMRDRQIF. CDR3 in DNA: TGCGCCAGCAGCTTGTGGCTGATGCGGGACAGACAAATATTT.

This sequence joins TRBV10-2 and TRBJ2-3, with D unresolved. The CDR3 is 16 residues long. Germline lookup yields CDR1 WSHSY and CDR2 SAAADI. Between the trimmed V and J ends, which lost 5 bases and 1 base, there was a span of 16 bases. CDR3 bases: TGCGCCAGCAGTCCTCAGGACGGCGGCGGCACAGATACGCAGTATTTT. It encodes CASSPQDGGGTDTQYF.

The V and J genes are TRBV10-3 and TRBJ1-1; 7 bases are shared with TRBD1. CDR1 and CDR2 (germline): ENHRY, SYGVKD. This CDR3 contains 15 residues. J was trimmed by 5 bases and V by 6 bases; bases with no gene match: 12. This CDR3 is CAISPGTVIFTEAFF. The CDR3 DNA reads TGTGCCATCAGCCCCGGGACAGTGATTTTTACTGAAGCTTTCTTT.

The J gene is TRBJ2-2, the V gene TRBV28, with 11 nucleotides matching TRBD2. The CDR3 has 15 residues. Germline lookup yields CDR1 MDHEN and CDR2 SYDVKM. Germline trimming cut 5 bases from V and 4 bases from J; bases unmatched to any gene: 3. CDR3 nucleotides: TGTGCCAGCAGTAGTAGCGGGAGGGCCACCGGGGAGCTGTTTTTT. It specifies CASSSSGRATGELFF.

This clone was counted a single time. The chain carries TRBV9 and TRBJ2-1; weak D call: TRBD2 (6 bases). Trimming shortened V by 0 bases and J by 0 bases, and 13 bases separated the two germline ends. Germline lookup yields CDR1 SGDLS and CDR2 YYNGEE. The length of the CDR3 is 17 residues. The CDR3 loop is CASSVGGGAPSYNEQFF. The CDR3 nucleotides read TGTGCCAGCAGCGTAGGAGGAGGGGCACCCTCCTACAATGAGCAGTTCTTC.

The chain has TRBV6-5 and TRBJ1-6, with D tentatively TRBD1 (6 bases). The CDR3 length is 14 residues. Per germline, CDR1 MNHEY and CDR2 SVGAGI. The germline V and J ends were trimmed by 7 bases and 10 bases, with 17 bases remaining between them. The CDR3 DNA follows: TGTGCCAGCAACCGAATGGGGGCCAGGTCACCCCTCCACTTT. This sequence encodes CASNRMGARSPLHF.

The chain links TRBV6-5 to TRBJ1-1; D not resolved. CDR3 size: 12 residues. V gave up 7 bases and J gave up 6 bases, with 12 bases separating them. CDR1 MNHEY and CDR2 SVGAGI come from the germline V gene. This CDR3 is CASIERGSEAFF. Here the CDR3 DNA reads TGTGCCAGCATCGAGAGAGGGTCTGAAGCTTTCTTT.

The chain has TRBV27 and TRBJ2-1; no firm D call. V was trimmed by 2 bases and J by 4 bases, leaving 18 bases between them. This CDR3 has 17 amino acids. Germline loops: CDR1 MNHEY, CDR2 SMNVEV (reference sequence). CDR3 residues: CASSLNPPTWMYNEQFF. CDR3 nucleotide sequence: TGTGCCAGCAGTTTAAACCCTCCCACGTGGATGTACAATGAGCAGTTCTTC.

The chain is built from TRBV6-5 and TRBJ2-1; 11 bases align to TRBD2. This CDR3 has 16 residues. V trimming: 2 bases; J trimming: 7 bases; junction bases outside the gene matches: 7. CDR1 and CDR2 (germline): MNHEY, SVGAGI. The CDR3 DNA is TGTGCCAGCAGTTACCCTACTAGCGGGGGTTCAAATGAGCAGTTCTTC. Amino acids: CASSYPTSGGSNEQFF.

The V and J genes are TRBV27 and TRBJ1-3, with D hard to call. Per germline, CDR1 MNHEY and CDR2 SMNVEV (reference sequence). The CDR3 has 14 residues. Trimming left V 3 bases short and J 0 bases short, with 6 bases between. In DNA, the CDR3 is TGTGCCAGCAGTTTCGCGGCCTCTGGAAACACCATATATTTT. It specifies CASSFAASGNTIYF.

This sequence joins TRBV6-4 and TRBJ1-6; D is perhaps TRBD1 (6 bases). The germline V and J ends were trimmed by 7 bases and 7 bases, with 14 bases remaining between them. The CDR3 covers 14 residues. The V gene's germline CDR1 is MRHNA and CDR2 SNTAGT. CDR3 nucleotide sequence: TGTGCCAGCAAAGCACAGGGAATAAATTCACCCCTCCACTTT. Amino acid sequence: CASKAQGINSPLHF.

This rearrangement joins TRBV5-1 to TRBJ2-7; 16 bases map to TRBD2. V shed 4 bases and J 2 bases; nucleotides not matched to a gene: 6. CDR3 length: 17 amino acids. Germline V CDR1 and CDR2: SGHRS, YFSETQ. Here the CDR3 reads CASSPGTSGRGPYEQYF. As DNA, the CDR3 is TGCGCCAGCAGCCCCGGGACTAGCGGGAGGGGTCCCTACGAGCAGTACTTC.

This chain uses TRBV30 with TRBJ2-7, with 7 nucleotides matching TRBD1. V shed 6 bases and J 0 bases; nucleotides not matched to a gene: 5. The germline CDR1 and CDR2 sequences are GTSNPN and SVGIG (reference sequence). This CDR3 region has 13 residues. The CDR3 DNA follows: TGTGCCTGTGGGACAGCGAGCTCCTACGAGCAGTACTTC. Amino acids: CACGTASSYEQYF. The complete variable domain, with remaining parts taken from reference TRBV30 and TRBJ2-7, reads SQTIHQWPATLVQPVGSPLSLECTVEGTSNPNLYWYRQAAGRGLQLLFYSVGIGQISSEVPQNLSASRPQDRQFILSSKKLLLSDSGFYLCACGTASSYEQYFGPGTRLTVT.

This rearrangement joins TRBV27 to TRBJ1-5; 11 nucleotides line up with TRBD1. Trimming removed 8 bases from V and 1 base from J; junction bases left unmatched: 10. The germline V gene has CDR1 MNHEY and CDR2 SMNVEV (reference sequence). This CDR3 is built from 17 residues. CDR3 sequence: CASGLIGTGGSNQPQHF. The CDR3 region has the DNA TGTGCCAGCGGTCTAATAGGGACAGGGGGAAGCAATCAGCCCCAGCATTTT.

In its sample, this clone was seen once. V usage is TRBV28 and J usage is TRBJ1-1; D unclear. The length of the CDR3 is 15 residues. The germline V gene has CDR1 MDHEN and CDR2 SYDVKM. With 1 base removed from V and 1 base from J, the gap between germline ends came to 10 bases. The CDR3 region is CASSLYPPANTEAFF. The CDR3 DNA reads as TGTGCCAGCAGTTTATATCCCCCAGCGAACACTGAAGCTTTCTTT.

In nucleotides, the CDR3 is TGTGCCAGCAGCTTTCCAGGGCGCGAGCAGTACTTC. Its translation is CASSFPGREQYF. The J gene is TRBJ2-7, the V gene TRBV7-8; tentative D call: TRBD1 (5 bases). Trimming cost V 3 bases and J 6 bases, with 9 bases left between them. CDR3 length: 12 amino acids. Germline V gives CDR1 SGHVS, CDR2 FQNEAQ.

The chain has TRBV9 and TRBJ2-7, with TRBD1 as a possible D gene (6 bases). The germline V gene encodes CDR1 SGDLS and CDR2 YYNGEE. This CDR3 has 13 residues. Trimming stripped 2 bases from V and 4 bases from J, with 10 bases between. The DNA for the CDR3 is TGTGCCAGCAGCGTGGGGGCCAAATACGAGCAGTACTTC. It is translated as CASSVGAKYEQYF.

This chain joins TRBV18 and TRBJ2-7, with TRBD1 as a possible D gene (5 bases). Trimming took 3 bases from V and 3 from J, leaving 18 bases between them. The CDR3 contains 16 residues. Germline V gene lookup returns CDR1 KGHSH and CDR2 LQKENI. CDR3 DNA sequence: TGTGCCAGCTCACCTCCCGGACACAAAAGGGACTACGAGCAGTACTTC. Translation: CASSPPGHKRDYEQYF.

V is TRBV6-4 and J is TRBJ2-6; no reliable D call. The germline V and J ends were trimmed by 0 bases and 0 bases, with 3 bases remaining between them. The germline gives CDR1 MRHNA, CDR2 SNTAGT. The CDR3 loop spans 15 amino acids. In nucleotides, the CDR3 is TGTGCCAGCAGTGACTCGGTCTCTGGGGCCAACGTCCTGACTTTC. Amino acid sequence: CASSDSVSGANVLTF.

The chain employs TRBV4-1 and TRBJ2-1, with 8 bases aligning to TRBD2. V shed 6 bases and J 8 bases; nucleotides not matched to a gene: 9. CDR3 length equals 14 residues. Germline V gene data show CDR1 as MGHRA and CDR2 as YSYEKL. The CDR3 nucleotides are TGCGCCAGCAGTCCAGCGTACGGGAGGGATGAGCAGTTCTTC. It yields the protein CASSPAYGRDEQFF.

This chain connects TRBV7-9 to TRBJ1-2; no clear D gene. The CDR3 covers 16 residues. V lost 5 bases and J lost 3, with 19 bases in between. Germline assignment: CDR1 SEHNR and CDR2 FQNEAQ (reference sequence). The CDR3 nucleotides read TGTGCCAGCAGCCCACATACGGTGGTAGATTACTATGGCTACACCTTC. Amino acids: CASSPHTVVDYYGYTF.

The gene calls are TRBV19 and TRBJ1-5, with D maybe TRBD1 (6 bases). Germline V gives CDR1 LNHDA, CDR2 SQIVND (reference sequence). Trimming stripped 7 bases from V and 8 bases from J, with 12 bases between. The CDR3 totals 12 residues. The CDR3 DNA reads as TGTGCCAGTACAGGGGCGTATGAGCCCCAGCATTTT. It is translated as CASTGAYEPQHF.

The chain combines TRBV11-2 with TRBJ2-7; TRBD1 is a possible D gene (6 bases). This CDR3 is built from 15 residues. CDR1 and CDR2 from the germline V gene are SGHAT and FQNNGV. V was shortened by 4 bases and J by 3 bases, with 16 bases between the two germline ends. This chain's CDR3 is CASSSIGGRHYEQYF. The CDR3 DNA sequence: TGTGCCAGCAGCTCCATTGGGGGCAGGCACTACGAGCAGTACTTC.

Note on this clone: Other nucleotide sequences in the sample specify the same CDR3. CDR3 in DNA: TGTGCCAGCAGTTTGGGAAGCAATCAGCCCCAGCATTTT. This codes for CASSLGSNQPQHF. The rearrangement links TRBV12-3 or TRBV12-4 to TRBJ1-5; the D is unclear. V was cut by 3 bases and J by 1 base, with 4 bases left in between. This CDR3 is built from 13 residues.